This entry features one TCR beta chain sequence. What it binds is not known. This sample is part of a study of T cell responses to AZD1222 COVID-19 vaccine. As for the study in general: Analyses pooled second doses at about 4 or about 12 weeks.

Notes on the study in general: Possibly, clonal diversity was underestimated; donors were largely white British and included more females.

TCRdb's copy holds only in-frame clones and misses some; the assay was immunoSEQ multiplex PCR. Of under 200,000 clones listed, more than 80% are singletons. The sequence came from an adult in good health. The specimen comprised peripheral blood, sampled on day 0 of AZD1222 vaccination.

The CDR3 coding sequence is TGTGCCTGGAGTCCTCCGATGGGGGTACGGGTACAGTTCTTC. It translates to CAWSPPMGVRVQFF. The chain carries TRBV30 and TRBJ2-1; either TRBD1 or TRBD2 may fit D (5 bases each). Germline V gene sequence: CDR1 GTSNPN, CDR2 SVGIG (reference sequence). The CDR3 totals 14 residues. V was trimmed by 2 bases and J by 13 bases, leaving 21 bases between them.